What follows describes a single T cell receptor beta chain. What it binds is not known. This sample is drawn from a study of T-cell memory formation after mild COVID-19. The CDR3 contains 16 residues. V lost 5 bases to trimming and J lost 3 bases, with 16 bases between them. Germline V gives CDR1 SEHNR, CDR2 FQNEAQ (reference sequence). TCR alpha and TCR beta cDNA libraries carrying sample barcodes and UMIs came from 5'RACE with constant-segment primers. MiXCR, applied by TCRdb to the 5' RACE reads, yields one record per CDR3 protein. The sample contains roughly 550,000 distinct CDR3 sequences, about a fifth of which appear only once. The study's findings and limits: Balance between CD4 and CD8 was seen in clones contracting day 15 to 85, and a CD4+ lean was seen in later expanders. Most CD4+ clones that shrank were in CM and EM, while CD8+ ones turned up in EMRA.

The chain recombines TRBV7-9 with TRBJ1-4, with D possibly matching TRBD1 (5 bases). The clonotype comes from an adult woman who had mild COVID-19 (a few samples of this study predate the infection). Cell type and time point are not known. Material: PBMCs or a T cell subset sorted from them (not recorded which). CDR3 bases: TGTGCCAGCAGCGTTCGGGACGCCGCCGCTAATGAAAAACTGTTTTTT. This encodes CASSVRDAAANEKLFF.